A single sample is the source of the 8 T cell receptor beta chains below, sequenced in a study of cytomegalovirus exposure and HLA in healthy donors. The primer mix had 60 Vbeta and 13 Jbeta primers. Profiling relied on immunoSEQ multiplex PCR, and the TCRdb table lists in-frame clones only, not all of them. The table has 150,000 to 200,000 clones, 76% seen once. The specimen was PBMCs. These receptors came from a man aged 18 to 29 in good health and CMV-seronegative.

This clone occurred a few times. The V gene is TRBV28, the J gene TRBJ2-7, with TRBD1 identical over 10 bases. Germline V lookup: CDR1 MDHEN, CDR2 SYDVKM. Germline trimming cut 10 bases from V and 2 bases from J; bases unmatched to any gene: 11. The CDR3 totals 15 residues. The CDR3 DNA reads as TGTGCCACCCAAGTAACCGGGACAGGGGCCTACGAGCAGTACTTC. Amino acid sequence: CATQVTGTGAYEQYF.

The rearrangement joins TRBV7-9 to TRBJ2-7; TRBD2 is a possible D gene (6 bases). Germline lookup yields CDR1 SEHNR and CDR2 FQNEAQ (reference sequence). CDR3 length equals 15 residues. Trimming removed 1 base from V and 2 bases from J, with 12 bases in between. The CDR3 region has the DNA TGTGCCAGCAGCTTAGACGGGACTGTCACCTACGAGCAGTACTTC. Translation gives CASSLDGTVTYEQYF.

The chain couples TRBV7-9 to TRBJ1-1; TRBD1 agrees at 9 bases. This CDR3 has 13 residues. V lost 1 base to trimming and J lost 6 bases; unmatched junction nucleotides: 0. Germline-derived CDR1 and CDR2 are SEHNR and FQNEAQ (reference sequence). The CDR3 bases are TGTGCCAGCAGCTTAGGGACAGGGGCTGAAGCTTTCTTT. Translating it yields CASSLGTGAEAFF.

This clone was observed a few times. The rearrangement joins TRBV6-1 to TRBJ2-1; 12 positions agree with TRBD2. V was pared by 7 bases and J by 3 bases, with 4 bases of the junction left unmatched. Germline V gene lookup returns CDR1 MNHNS and CDR2 SASEGT. The CDR3 spans 15 residues. The CDR3 nucleotides read TGTGCCAGCATTGGACTAGCGGGGTTCTACAATGAGCAGTTCTTC. It specifies CASIGLAGFYNEQFF.

This clone has just a few counts. This chain uses TRBV29-1 with TRBJ1-1; 7 bases agree with TRBD1. The CDR3 loop spans 12 amino acids. V lost 4 bases and J lost 6; bases outside the gene matches: 5. Germline CDR1 reads SQVTM; CDR2 reads ANQGSEA. The CDR3 DNA reads TGCAGCGTTGGACAGGGAACGGCTGAAGCTTTCTTT. Protein: CSVGQGTAEAFF.

The chain couples TRBV11-3 to TRBJ1-2; D not certain. Trimming removed 1 base from V and 2 bases from J, with 11 bases in between. The germline gives CDR1 SGHNT, CDR2 YENEEA. The length of the CDR3 is 15 residues. CDR3: CASSLVRAANYGYTF. In DNA form, the CDR3 reads TGTGCCAGCAGCTTAGTGAGAGCAGCGAACTATGGCTACACCTTC.

The chain links TRBV27 to TRBJ2-5, with 9 bases that match TRBD2. Gene TRBJ2-7 matches the end of the DNA better, so the J call may be wrong. Germline values: CDR1 MNHEY, CDR2 SMNVEV (reference sequence). The CDR3 runs to 19 residues. This CDR3 reads CASSLVRPGLASRSYEQYF. CDR3 coding DNA: TGTGCCAGCAGTTTGGTAAGGCCGGGACTAGCTTCCAGATCTTACGAGCAGTACTTC.

The chain employs TRBV6-4 and TRBJ2-2; maybe TRBD2 (5 bases). This CDR3 is built from 15 residues. Trimming removed 3 bases from V and 4 bases from J, with 12 bases in between. CDR1 and CDR2 (germline): MRHNA, SNTAGT. The CDR3, as DNA: TGTGCCAGCAGTGAGAGGCTAGCCCCCACCGGGGAGCTGTTTTTT. Encoded protein: CASSERLAPTGELFF.